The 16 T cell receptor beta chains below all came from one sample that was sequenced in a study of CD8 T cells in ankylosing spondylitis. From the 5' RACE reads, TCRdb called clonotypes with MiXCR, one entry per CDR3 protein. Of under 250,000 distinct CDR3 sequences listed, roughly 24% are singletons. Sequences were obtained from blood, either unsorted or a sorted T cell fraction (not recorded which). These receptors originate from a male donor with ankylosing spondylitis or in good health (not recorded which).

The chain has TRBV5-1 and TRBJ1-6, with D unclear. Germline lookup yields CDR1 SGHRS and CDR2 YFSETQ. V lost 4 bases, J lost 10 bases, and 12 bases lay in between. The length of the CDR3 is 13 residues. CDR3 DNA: TGCGCCAGCAGCCCCGACACCGTATCACCCCTCCACTTT. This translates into CASSPDTVSPLHF.

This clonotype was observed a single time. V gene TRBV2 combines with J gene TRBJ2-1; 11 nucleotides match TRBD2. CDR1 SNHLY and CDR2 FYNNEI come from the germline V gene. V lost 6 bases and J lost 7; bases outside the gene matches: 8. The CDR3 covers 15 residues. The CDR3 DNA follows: TGTGCCAGCAGCGCCCGTAGGACTAGCGGGAATGAGCAGTTCTTC. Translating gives CASSARRTSGNEQFF.

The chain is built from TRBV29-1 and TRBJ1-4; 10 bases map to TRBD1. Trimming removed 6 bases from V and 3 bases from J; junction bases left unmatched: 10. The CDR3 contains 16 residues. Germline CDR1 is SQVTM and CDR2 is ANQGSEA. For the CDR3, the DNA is TGCAGCGTCCTAGGGGGACAGGGGATGTCTAATGAAAAACTGTTTTTT. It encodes CSVLGGQGMSNEKLFF.

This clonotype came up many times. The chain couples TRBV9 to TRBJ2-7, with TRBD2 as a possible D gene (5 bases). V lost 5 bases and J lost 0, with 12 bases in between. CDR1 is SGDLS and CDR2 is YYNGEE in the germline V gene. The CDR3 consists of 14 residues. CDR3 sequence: CASRSGENSYEQYF. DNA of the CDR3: TGTGCCAGCAGATCCGGGGAAAACTCCTACGAGCAGTACTTC. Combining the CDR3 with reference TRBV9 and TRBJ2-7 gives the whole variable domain DSGVTQTPKHLITATGQRVTLRCSPRSGDLSVYWYQQSLDQGLQFLIQYYNGEERAKGNILERFSAQQFPDLHSELNLSSLELGDSALYFCASRSGENSYEQYFGPGTRLTVT.

The CDR3: CASSSRSGTRSSYEQYF. In DNA form, the CDR3 reads TGTGCCAGCAGCTCGCGCTCTGGGACACGGAGCTCCTACGAGCAGTACTTC. The chain uses TRBV5-5 and TRBJ2-7; a weak D match, TRBD1 (6 bases). Per the germline V gene, CDR1 is SGHKS and CDR2 is YYEKEE (reference sequence). V gave up 3 bases and J gave up 0 bases, with 19 bases separating them. This CDR3 contains 17 residues.

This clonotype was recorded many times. This CDR3 is CASSLWGGEDTQYF. The CDR3 nucleotides read TGCGCCAGCAGCTTGTGGGGGGGCGAAGATACGCAGTATTTT. The chain recombines TRBV5-1 with TRBJ2-3; possibly TRBD2 for D (7 bases). The CDR3 totals 14 residues. V was cut by 1 base and J by 5 bases, with 11 bases left in between. Germline CDR1 reads SGHRS; CDR2 reads YFSETQ.

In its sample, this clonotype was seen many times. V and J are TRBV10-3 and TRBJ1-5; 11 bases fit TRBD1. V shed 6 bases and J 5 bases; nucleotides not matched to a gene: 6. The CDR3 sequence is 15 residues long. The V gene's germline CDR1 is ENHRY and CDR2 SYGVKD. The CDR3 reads CAISRDRGSDQPQHF. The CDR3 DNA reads TGTGCCATCAGCCGGGACAGGGGGTCCGATCAGCCCCAGCATTTT.

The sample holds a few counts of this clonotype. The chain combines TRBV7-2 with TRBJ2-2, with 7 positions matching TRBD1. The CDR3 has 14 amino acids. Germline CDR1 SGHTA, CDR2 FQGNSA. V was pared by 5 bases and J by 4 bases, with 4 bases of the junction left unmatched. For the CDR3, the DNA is TGTGCCAGCAGCAAGGGGGCGGTCACCGGGGAGCTGTTTTTT. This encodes CASSKGAVTGELFF.

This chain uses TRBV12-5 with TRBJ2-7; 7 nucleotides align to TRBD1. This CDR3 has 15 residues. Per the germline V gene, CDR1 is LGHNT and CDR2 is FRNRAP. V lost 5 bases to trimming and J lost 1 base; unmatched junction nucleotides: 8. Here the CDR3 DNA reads TGTGCTAGTGGTGACCCCCGGGACAGTTCCTACGAGCAGTACTTC. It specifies CASGDPRDSSYEQYF.

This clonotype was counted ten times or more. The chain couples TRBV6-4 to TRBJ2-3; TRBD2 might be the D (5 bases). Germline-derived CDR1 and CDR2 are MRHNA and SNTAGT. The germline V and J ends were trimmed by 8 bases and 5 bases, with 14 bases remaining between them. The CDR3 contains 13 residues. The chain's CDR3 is CASGGPRRDTQYF. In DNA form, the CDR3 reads TGTGCCAGCGGAGGCCCTCGGAGAGATACGCAGTATTTT.

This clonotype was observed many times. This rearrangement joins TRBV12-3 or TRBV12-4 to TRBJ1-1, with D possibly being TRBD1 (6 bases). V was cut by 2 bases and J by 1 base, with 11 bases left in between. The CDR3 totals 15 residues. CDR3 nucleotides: TGTGCCAGCAGTTTATTAGGACAGTCGAACACTGAAGCTTTCTTT. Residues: CASSLLGQSNTEAFF.

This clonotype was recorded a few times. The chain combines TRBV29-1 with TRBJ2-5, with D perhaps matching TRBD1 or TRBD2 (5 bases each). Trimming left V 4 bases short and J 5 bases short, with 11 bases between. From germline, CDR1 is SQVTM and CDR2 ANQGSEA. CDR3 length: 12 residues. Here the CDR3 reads CSVGGDWETQYF. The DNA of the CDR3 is TGCAGCGTTGGAGGGGATTGGGAGACCCAGTACTTC.

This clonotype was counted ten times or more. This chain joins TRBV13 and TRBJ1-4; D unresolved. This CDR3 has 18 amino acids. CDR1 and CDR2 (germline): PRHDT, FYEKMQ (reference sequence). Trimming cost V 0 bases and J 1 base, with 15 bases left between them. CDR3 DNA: TGTGCCAGCAGCTTAGGCCCTGCCCTCTCAGGAACTAATGAAAAACTGTTTTTT. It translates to CASSLGPALSGTNEKLFF.

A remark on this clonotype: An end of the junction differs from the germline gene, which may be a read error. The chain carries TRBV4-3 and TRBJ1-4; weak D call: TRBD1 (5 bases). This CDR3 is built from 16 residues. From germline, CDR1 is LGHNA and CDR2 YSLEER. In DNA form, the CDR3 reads TGCGTCAGCAGCCAAGATAGTCGGGCAGGGAGGGAAAAACTGTTTTTT. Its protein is CVSSQDSRAGREKLFF.

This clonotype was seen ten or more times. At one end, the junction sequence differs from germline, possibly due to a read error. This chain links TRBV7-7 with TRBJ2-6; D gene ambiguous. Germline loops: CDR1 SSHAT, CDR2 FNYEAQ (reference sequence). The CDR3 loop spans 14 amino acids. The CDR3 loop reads CASSQNSGANVLTF. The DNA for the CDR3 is TGTGCTAGCAGCCAAAACTCTGGGGCCAACGTCCTGACTTTC. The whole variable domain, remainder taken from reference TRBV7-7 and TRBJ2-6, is GAGVSQSPRYKVTKRGQDVTLRCDPISSHATLYWYQQALGQGPEFLTYFNYEAQPDKSGLPSDRFSAERPEGSISTLTIQRTEQRDSAMYRCASSQNSGANVLTFGAGSRLTVL.

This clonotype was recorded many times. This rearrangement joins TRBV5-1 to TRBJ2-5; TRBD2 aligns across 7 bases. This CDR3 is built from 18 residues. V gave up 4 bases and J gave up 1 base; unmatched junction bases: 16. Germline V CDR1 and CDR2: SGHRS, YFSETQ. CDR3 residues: CASSLGYGGSGGQETQYF. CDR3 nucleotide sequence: TGCGCCAGCAGCCTGGGGTATGGCGGGAGTGGGGGCCAAGAGACCCAGTACTTC.